Below are 3 T cell receptor beta chains sequenced from a single sample in a study of cytomegalovirus exposure and HLA in healthy donors. A multiplex PCR was run with 60 Vbeta primers and 13 Jbeta primers. The repertoire was sequenced with immunoSEQ multiplex PCR; TCRdb's copy has only in-frame clones and lacks some. This table has over 150,000 clones, about three quarters appearing once. Sequencing was carried out using PBMCs. The origin of the receptors is a woman aged 50 to 60 in good health and CMV-seropositive.

This clone occurred a few times. The chain carries TRBV10-3 and TRBJ2-1; D perhaps matches TRBD2 (5 bases). CDR1 is ENHRY and CDR2 is SYGVKD in the germline V gene. The CDR3 is 12 residues long. V dropped 2 bases and J dropped 14 bases, with 13 bases sitting between them. The CDR3 bases are TGTGCCATCAGTGAGGATGGACTTCGGGAGTTCTTC. It yields the protein CAISEDGLREFF.

This clone is judged medium-sized. This chain joins TRBV7-9 and TRBJ2-5; tentative D call: TRBD2 (5 bases). V dropped 5 bases and J dropped 1 base, with 14 bases sitting between them. The CDR3 runs 15 residues. Germline V gene data show CDR1 as SEHNR and CDR2 as FQNEAQ (reference sequence). The CDR3 region has the DNA TGTGCCAGCAGCCCGGGAACGGCCTTCCAAGAGACCCAGTACTTC. It specifies CASSPGTAFQETQYF.

The chain combines TRBV7-9 with TRBJ2-2; 7 bases agree with TRBD1. J lost 6 bases, V lost 11 bases, and 15 bases had no gene match. The CDR3 is 15 amino acids. Germline V gene lookup returns CDR1 SEHNR and CDR2 FQNEAQ (reference sequence). Written as DNA, the CDR3 is TGTGCCGGGGTAGTAACAGGGGATTCCGCCGGGGAGCTGTTTTTT. It is translated as CAGVVTGDSAGELFF.